The sequence of this T cell receptor (beta chain) was determined in a study of neoadjuvant anti-PD-1 for oral cavity cancer (dated by TCRdb to the early 2020s). General notes on the study: Before undergoing curative-intent surgical resection, most patients got three to four biweekly nivolumab doses at 3 mg/kg. The parent correlative cohort included some 13 patients, with an approximately 32% response rate. Under RECIST 1.1, a patient counted as a responder if showing complete response, partial response or stable disease, and as a non-responder if showing progression. A fourth nivolumab dose was given around day 43 to patients without progression, and definitive surgical resection was performed in those patients on days 50-56. Results and caveats for the whole study, not just this receptor: After neoadjuvant nivolumab, non-responders showed significantly higher T cell clonality (Gini index) in PBMCs than responders did. Higher pretreatment blood TCRbeta clonality and lower post-treatment tumor TCRbeta clonality were correlated with higher pretreatment blood Treg/Th17 ratios. TCR analyses included only three patients per response group, and the authors called for larger cohorts for validation.

Of note for this clone: Its antigen specificity is not known. Base quality data are lacking; no much larger clone is found one base away.

The germline V gene provides CDR1 LGHNA and CDR2 YNFKEQ. The CDR3 holds 16 amino acids from the cysteine to the phenylalanine. Left in the record is the CDR3 DNA by itself, 48 bases read in frame from the first base. V loses 0 bases, J loses 7 bases, and the germline ends lie 17 bases apart. Reading the label with the study, this specimen's time point is: after neoadjuvant nivolumab, at surgical resection. Patients were newly diagnosed with stage II-IVA oral cavity squamous cell carcinoma and had received no prior systemic or radiation treatment. Everyone in the cohort had locally advanced, HPV-negative oral cavity squamous cell carcinoma. Peripheral blood mononuclear cells were analyzed directly and were not maintained or expanded in culture. The samples were drawn from a longitudinal correlative study tied to a single-arm phase II trial testing neoadjuvant nivolumab in oral cavity squamous cell carcinoma. Genomic DNA-based TCRbeta sequencing was performed on subject-matched pre- and post-treatment PBMCs and tumors from three responders and three non-responders. Peripheral blood mononuclear cells were collected before nivolumab treatment and were collected again after treatment, at the time of surgery. Genomic DNA was isolated from PBMCs using the Maxwell RSC DNA from Cells kit.

For deep sequencing of PBMC libraries, mostly 400 to 550 ng of input genomic DNA was used, and six replicates were run per sample. Following the manufacturer's instructions, the team built TCRbeta libraries using the immunoSEQ hsTCRbeta kit. The completed libraries were mixed into a single pool at 3 nM, then sequenced with an Illumina NovaSeq 6000 S4 flow cell. In the paper's pipeline: The immunoSEQ Analyzer was used for raw data preprocessing and quality control. The analysis was limited to productive rearrangements, and each clonotype was defined by a unique CDR3 amino acid sequence. Repertoire clonality was estimated as the Gini-Simpson index, which was computed with the R package tcR. Student's t test was used to compare Gini indices, while Pearson correlation assessed associations with tumor size change. TCRdb's version of the immuneACCESS table is confined to in-frame rearrangements and falls short of the full clone set. An unresolved V gene accounts for under half of the shortfall where checked; the remainder is of unknown origin. The DNA was the basis for D and trimming; V, J and clone size are from that table. Here the sample has 15,000 or so clones; around 76% occur a single time. The biggest ten clones account for more than 2% of the sample.

The sequencing here drew on PBMCs, taken after nivolumab (anti-PD-1) treatment. The sequence was obtained from a person between 40 and 85 years old with oral cavity squamous cell carcinoma. The chain couples TRBV4-2 to TRBJ2-3, and possibly TRBD2, on 6 matching bases. The CDR3 protein: CASSQDPQGLKHTQYF. The DNA reads TGTGCCAGCAGCCAAGATCCCCAGGGACTGAAGCATACGCAGTATTTT.